Shown below are 25 T cell receptor beta chains from a single sample sequenced in a study of T-cell reconstitution after alpha-beta-depleted transplantation in children. Unique molecular identifiers featured in how the TCRbeta library was prepared. TCRdb reprocessed the PCR reads via MiXCR and lists one record per CDR3 protein. This table holds approximately 630,000 distinct CDR3 sequences, around 12% found once. Sample: PBMCs, taken before TCRalphabeta/CD19-depleted stem cell transplant. The receptors were gathered from a girl aged 2 to 9 with congenital amegakaryocytic thrombocytopenia, due to receive a stem cell transplant.

Ten or more counts support this clonotype. The rearrangement links TRBV6-1 to TRBJ2-2, with D perhaps matching TRBD1 (6 bases). Trimming removed 4 bases at V and 4 bases at J, with 16 bases between. The CDR3 consists of 16 residues. CDR1 is MNHNS, CDR2 SASEGT, per germline. CDR3 nucleotide sequence: TGTGCCAGCAGTGCGCTTGCCGGGACATTCACCGGGGAGCTGTTTTTT. Its protein product is CASSALAGTFTGELFF.

The chain carries TRBV10-3 and TRBJ2-4; a possible D gene is TRBD2 (6 bases). The germline V gene has CDR1 ENHRY and CDR2 SYGVKD. V was cut by 2 bases and J by 8 bases, with 10 bases left in between. This CDR3 has 13 amino acids. As DNA, the CDR3 is TGTGCCATCAGTGAGCTAGGGGAGGACATTCAGTACTTC. Translated, it gives CAISELGEDIQYF.

In its sample, this clonotype was seen many times. The V gene is TRBV5-1, the J gene TRBJ2-1, with D maybe TRBD2 (5 bases). This CDR3 contains 15 residues. Germline V gene sequence: CDR1 SGHRS, CDR2 YFSETQ. V was cut by 4 bases and J by 5 bases, with 16 bases left in between. The CDR3 region has the DNA TGCGCCAGCAGCCGCGGAGGTCCGACTAACAATGAGCAGTTCTTC. Translated, it gives CASSRGGPTNNEQFF.

The table lists this clonotype with many counts. This chain links TRBV10-3 with TRBJ2-3; the D is unclear. The V gene lost 5 bases and the J gene lost 0 bases, with 6 bases spanning the gap. Looked up from germline, CDR1 is ENHRY and CDR2 is SYGVKD. This CDR3 is built from 13 residues. The CDR3 DNA sequence: TGTGCCATCAGTCGTCCTAGCACAGATACGCAGTATTTT. Translating gives CAISRPSTDTQYF.

This clonotype was observed many times. The chain employs TRBV7-9 and TRBJ1-2; no firm D call. CDR3 length equals 12 residues. The V gene's germline CDR1 is SEHNR and CDR2 FQNEAQ (reference sequence). Trimming cost V 1 base and J 1 base, with 1 base left between them. CDR3 sequence: CASSLDNYGYTF. The DNA of the CDR3 is TGTGCCAGCAGCTTAGATAACTATGGCTACACCTTC.

This clonotype was recorded once. A much larger clone differs by one base, so this may be a read error. V and J are TRBV15 and TRBJ2-5; no definite D call. Germline values: CDR1 LNHNV, CDR2 YYDKDF (reference sequence). This CDR3 is 14 amino acids long. Written as DNA, the CDR3 is TGTGCCACCAGCAGAGATCAGGTGGTAAAGACCCAGCACTTC. Protein: CATSRDQVVKTQHF. The whole variable domain, filled in from reference TRBV15 and TRBJ2-5, reads DAMVIQNPRYQVTQFGKPVTLSCSQTLNHNVMYWYQQKSSQAPKLLFHYYDKDFNNEADTPDNFQSRRPNTSFCFLDIRSPGLGDTAMYLCATSRDQVVKTQHFGPGTRLLVL.

This clonotype was seen at least ten times. The chain has TRBV15 and TRBJ2-7; a possible D gene is TRBD1 (5 bases). Germline lookup yields CDR1 LNHNV and CDR2 YYDKDF (reference sequence). The CDR3 consists of 15 residues. Trimming pared 0 bases from V and 3 bases from J, leaving 12 bases between. The DNA for the CDR3 is TGTGCCACCAGCAGAGATCTGGGGCCAAACTACGAGCAGTACTTC. Encoded protein: CATSRDLGPNYEQYF.

This clonotype was recorded many times. This chain uses TRBV4-1 with TRBJ2-5, with D possibly being TRBD1 (6 bases). Germline V gene lookup returns CDR1 MGHRA and CDR2 YSYEKL. CDR3 length equals 15 residues. V lost 0 bases to trimming and J lost 7 bases, with 15 bases between them. Here the CDR3 reads CASSQEWQGIVTQYF. The CDR3 nucleotides read TGCGCCAGCAGCCAAGAGTGGCAGGGGATCGTGACCCAGTACTTC.

This clonotype has a count of ten or more. The rearrangement joins TRBV29-1 to TRBJ1-2; D unclear. Germline V gene lookup returns CDR1 SQVTM and CDR2 ANQGSEA. The CDR3 has 11 residues. Trimming cost V 0 bases and J 13 bases, with 12 bases left between them. The DNA for the CDR3 is TGCAGCGTTGAAGATTATCGGTTGACCACCTTC. This encodes CSVEDYRLTTF.

This clonotype was seen a handful of times. The chain joins TRBV5-1 to TRBJ2-7, with 14 bases lining up with TRBD2. Per the germline V gene, CDR1 is SGHRS and CDR2 is YFSETQ. The CDR3 is 18 amino acids. The trim removed 5 bases at V and 2 bases at J, leaving 12 bases unmatched. CDR3 amino acids: CASRLSGLAGVWAYEQYF. DNA for the CDR3: TGCGCCAGCAGACTTTCGGGACTAGCGGGAGTTTGGGCCTACGAGCAGTACTTC.

CDR3 in DNA: TGTGCCAGCAGCTTAGCAGGGAACTTGAACACTGAAGCTTTCTTT. As protein: CASSLAGNLNTEAFF. This chain links TRBV11-2 with TRBJ1-1, with D perhaps matching TRBD1 (5 bases). Germline CDR1 and CDR2: SGHAT and FQNNGV. The ends were cut back, 1 base at V and 0 bases at J, with 9 bases in the middle. There are 15 residues in the CDR3.

In its sample, this clonotype was seen a few times. J is TRBJ2-6 and V is TRBV6-5; D is unresolved. Trimming removed 0 bases at V and 0 bases at J, with 6 bases between. CDR1 MNHEY and CDR2 SVGAGI come from the germline V gene. CDR3 length: 16 residues. In DNA, the CDR3 is TGTGCCAGCAGTTACTCGTCGAGCTCTGGGGCCAACGTCCTGACTTTC. Its translation is CASSYSSSSGANVLTF.

This clonotype showed up just a few times. This rearrangement joins TRBV28 to TRBJ2-3, with 9 bases fitting TRBD2. The ends lost 4 bases at V and 3 bases at J; junction bases unmatched: 11. CDR3 length equals 17 residues. Per the germline V gene, CDR1 is MDHEN and CDR2 is SYDVKM. The CDR3: CASSSPDSGRRTDTQYF. The DNA for the CDR3 is TGTGCCAGCAGTTCCCCCGATAGCGGGAGAAGGACAGATACGCAGTATTTT. The variable domain in full, with the rest retrieved from reference TRBV28 and TRBJ2-3, is DVKVTQSSRYLVKRTGEKVFLECVQDMDHENMFWYRQDPGLGLRLIYFSYDVKMKEKGDIPEGYSVSREKKERFSLILESASTNQTSMYLCASSSPDSGRRTDTQYFGPGTRLTVL.

The rearrangement uses TRBV5-1 and TRBJ1-4, with D possibly TRBD1 on 5 matching bases. CDR3 length: 15 amino acids. V was shortened by 1 base and J by 4 bases, with 11 bases between the two germline ends. Germline V gene sequence: CDR1 SGHRS, CDR2 YFSETQ. The CDR3 reads CASSLPDSFNEKLFF. The CDR3 DNA reads TGCGCCAGCAGCTTGCCTGACAGCTTTAATGAAAAACTGTTTTTT.

This clonotype showed up many times. The CDR3 loop reads CASNPKTVFGEQFF. The CDR3 region has the DNA TGCGCCAGCAATCCCAAGACAGTTTTTGGTGAGCAGTTCTTC. This sequence joins TRBV5-1 and TRBJ2-1; a weak D match, TRBD1 (5 bases). The CDR3 totals 14 residues. Germline-derived CDR1 and CDR2 are SGHRS and YFSETQ. Deletions cut 6 bases from V and 9 bases from J, with 19 bases between.

V gene TRBV3-1 combines with J gene TRBJ2-3; the D gene is possibly TRBD2 (6 bases). Trimming pared 6 bases from V and 4 bases from J, leaving 23 bases between. The CDR3 has 17 amino acids. Germline V gene lookup returns CDR1 LGHDT and CDR2 YNNKEL (reference sequence). The CDR3 here is CASSPLPLLSGPDTQYF. In DNA form, the CDR3 reads TGTGCCAGCAGTCCTTTACCCCTCCTTAGCGGCCCAGATACGCAGTATTTT.

This clonotype occurred many times. This CDR3 is CASSLMQETQYF. CDR3 nucleotides: TGTGCCAGCAGCTTGATGCAAGAGACCCAGTACTTC. This chain connects TRBV7-6 to TRBJ2-5; D not resolved. The CDR3 sequence is 12 residues long. Trimming took off 3 bases at V and 2 bases at J, with 4 bases between the two ends. The V gene's germline CDR1 is SGHVS and CDR2 FNYEAQ.

The CDR3 sequence: CAISDGLRSSGANVLTF. CDR3 bases: TGTGCCATCAGTGATGGACTTCGTAGCTCTGGGGCCAACGTCCTGACTTTC. The chain joins TRBV10-3 to TRBJ2-6; D perhaps matches TRBD2 (5 bases). From germline, CDR1 is ENHRY and CDR2 SYGVKD. V was pared by 3 bases and J by 0 bases, with 12 bases between. This CDR3 spans 17 amino acids.

This clonotype was observed many times. The chain links TRBV20-1 to TRBJ2-1; TRBD2 agrees at 7 bases. The length of the CDR3 is 17 residues. The germline gives CDR1 DFQATT, CDR2 SNEGSKA (reference sequence). V lost 6 bases, J lost 8 bases, and 22 bases stayed unmatched. CDR3: CSAPHYRLANRGDEQFF. The CDR3 DNA is TGCAGTGCGCCCCATTATCGACTAGCCAACCGAGGGGATGAGCAGTTCTTC.

This clonotype has just a few counts. The V and J genes are TRBV20-1 and TRBJ2-1; 16 bases line up with TRBD2. The V segment lost 3 bases and the J segment 3 bases; nucleotides outside the gene matches: 11. Per germline, CDR1 DFQATT and CDR2 SNEGSKA (reference sequence). The CDR3 is 19 amino acids. The CDR3 reads CSARGTGTSGRALYNEQFF. In nucleotides, the CDR3 is TGCAGTGCTAGGGGGACCGGGACTAGCGGGAGGGCCCTCTACAATGAGCAGTTCTTC.

This chain uses TRBV12-3 or TRBV12-4 with TRBJ1-1; D is uncertain. The length of the CDR3 is 14 residues. Trimming stripped 6 bases from V and 3 bases from J, with 14 bases between. The CDR3 bases are TGTGCCAGCAGCCTGCCGACGGAACACACTGAAGCTTTCTTT. Protein sequence: CASSLPTEHTEAFF.

The table lists this clonotype with many counts. The rearrangement links TRBV5-1 to TRBJ1-1, with 7 positions matching TRBD1. J gave up 0 bases and V 4 bases, and 3 bases lay outside the gene matches. Germline CDR1 and CDR2: SGHRS and YFSETQ. The CDR3 totals 14 residues. The DNA of the CDR3 is TGCGCCAGCAGCCACAGGGGTATGAACACTGAAGCTTTCTTT. Translating it yields CASSHRGMNTEAFF.

This clonotype appeared a few times. This chain links TRBV4-1 with TRBJ2-5; 8 positions match TRBD1. This CDR3 is built from 15 residues. Trimming took 2 bases from V and 5 from J; bases not matched to a gene: 7. The germline CDR1 and CDR2 sequences are MGHRA and YSYEKL. CDR3 coding DNA: TGCGCCAGCAGCCAAAGTTTGACAGGGGTGGAGACCCAGTACTTC. Residues: CASSQSLTGVETQYF.

This clonotype was seen many times. V and J are TRBV5-1 and TRBJ2-7; 7 bases are shared with TRBD2. Germline CDR1 reads SGHRS; CDR2 reads YFSETQ. J was trimmed by 2 bases and V by 0 bases; bases with no gene match: 5. The CDR3 consists of 15 residues. CDR3 amino acids: CASSLALAHTYEQYF. The CDR3 nucleotides read TGCGCCAGCAGCTTGGCACTAGCGCATACCTACGAGCAGTACTTC.

This clonotype appeared many times. The genes are TRBV10-2 and TRBJ2-3; D unresolved. This CDR3 is 15 amino acids long. Germline CDR1 reads WSHSY; CDR2 reads SAAADI. With 4 bases removed from V and 6 bases from J, the gap between germline ends came to 17 bases. The CDR3 DNA follows: TGCGCCAGCAGTGTGGGAACAGACCACTTTGATACGCAGTATTTT. This sequence encodes CASSVGTDHFDTQYF.